This section outlines one TCR beta chain sequence together with its context. Its antigen remains unknown. The entry originates in a study of shared clonotypes between healthy human individuals. Whole-study findings and limits: Generation probabilities of non-shared clonotypes were lower (relative to those shared by all four donors). Rarefaction exposed incomplete sorted-subset sequencing despite large depth.

Trimming cost V 3 bases and J 4 bases, with 7 bases left between them. CDR1 and CDR2 (germline): SGHRS, YFSETQ. This CDR3 has 12 amino acids. Sorted subsets were amplified in replicate PCRs using around 220 ng DNA, about 30,000 T cell genomes. Sequenced by immunoSEQ multiplex PCR; TCRdb stores in-frame clones only, minus some. The top ten clones hold around 1.8% of a sample with around 700,000 clones, around 72% of them seen once. Sequencing was done on a sample of memory CD4+ T cells sorted from blood. Sample subset: CD45RA-negative fraction. The chain joins TRBV5-1 to TRBJ1-2, with a tentative D call TRBD1 (5 bases). The receptor was derived from a woman aged 30 to 39 in good health. The CDR3 nucleotides are TGCGCCAGCAGCTGGCAGGGCTATGGCTACACCTTC. Encoded protein: CASSWQGYGYTF.